The present T cell receptor beta chain was sequenced within a study of persistence of HIV-infected CD4 T cells. A remark on this clone: Its target is not known.

Lysates of CMV-infected fibroblasts at around 9.1 ug/mL stimulated these cells. Responding CD4+ T cells were sorted by upregulation of both CD40 ligand and CD69. This was the immunoSEQ version 4 assay in survey mode. Profiled with immunoSEQ multiplex PCR; TCRdb holds only in-frame clones, not every one. The sample yields 4,500 to 5,500 clones, roughly 60% seen once. The sequencing used CD4+ T cells sorted from PBMCs after 18-hour stimulation, collected from a patient who received antiretroviral therapy. The clonotype was recovered from an adult man with HIV who was CMV-seropositive.

The chain's CDR3 is CASSRTEDTEAFF. The DNA of the CDR3 is TGTGCCAGCTCCAGGACAGAGGACACTGAAGCTTTCTTT. This rearrangement joins TRBV18 to TRBJ1-1; D perhaps matches TRBD1 (6 bases). Germline assignment: CDR1 KGHSH and CDR2 LQKENI. V lost 6 bases, J lost 3 bases, and 11 bases lay in between. CDR3 length equals 13 residues. Full variable domain (rest looked up from reference TRBV18 and TRBJ1-1): NAGVMQNPRHLVRRRGQEARLRCSPMKGHSHVYWYRQLPEEGLKFMVYLQKENIIDESGMPKERFSAEFPKEGPSILRIQQVVRGDSAAYFCASSRTEDTEAFFGQGTRLTVV.